These 26 T cell receptor beta chains were all obtained from the same sample, sequenced in a study of CD8 T cells in ankylosing spondylitis. Broader study findings: Characteristic, it appeared, of ankylosing spondylitis blood was a TCR beta motif of eight or nine highly homologous variants.

No antigen has been assigned to these receptors. TCRdb recomputed calls from the 5' RACE reads with MiXCR, one row per CDR3 protein. The table has about 510,000 distinct CDR3 sequences, about 5.2% seen once. Sample: blood, either unsorted or a sorted T cell fraction (not recorded which). These receptor sequences come from a male donor with ankylosing spondylitis.

The chain carries TRBV7-2 and TRBJ2-1, with D uncertain. CDR1 and CDR2 from the germline V gene are SGHTA and FQGNSA. Between the trimmed V and J ends, which lost 8 bases and 0 bases, there was a span of 14 bases. This CDR3 is built from 15 residues. CDR3 sequence: CASGSQTNSYNEQFF. As DNA, the CDR3 is TGTGCCAGCGGGTCTCAGACAAACTCCTACAATGAGCAGTTCTTC.

This clonotype has ten or more counts. The J gene is TRBJ1-1, the V gene TRBV29-1, with D possibly being TRBD1 (6 bases). Deletions cut 2 bases from V and 2 bases from J, with 9 bases between. The CDR3 is 13 residues long. CDR1 is SQVTM, CDR2 ANQGSEA, per germline. The CDR3 coding sequence is TGCAGCGTTGAAACAGGGAGTAACACTGAAGCTTTCTTT. It encodes CSVETGSNTEAFF.

This clonotype came up a few times. The genes are TRBV7-2 and TRBJ2-7, with D perhaps TRBD2 (5 bases). Germline CDR1 is SGHTA and CDR2 is FQGNSA. V lost 5 bases and J 0 bases, leaving 11 bases between the germline ends. This CDR3 has 14 amino acids. The CDR3 protein is CASSRTLLSYEQYF. CDR3 in DNA: TGTGCCAGCAGCCGGACTCTTCTCTCCTACGAGCAGTACTTC.

This clonotype turned up a few times. The V and J genes are TRBV6-1 and TRBJ2-6; D is unclear. Per germline, CDR1 MNHNS and CDR2 SASEGT. The CDR3 is made up of 14 amino acids. V was cut by 7 bases and J by 0 bases, with 7 bases left in between. CDR3 bases: TGTGCCAGCAAATCAAGCTCTGGGGCCAACGTCCTGACTTTC. As protein: CASKSSSGANVLTF.

This clonotype was counted many times. The chain has TRBV27 and TRBJ1-4; no clear D. The CDR3 runs 13 residues. V was clipped by 6 bases and J by 5 bases, with 10 bases between them. Per the germline V gene, CDR1 is MNHEY and CDR2 is SMNVEV (reference sequence). CDR3 coding DNA: TGTGCCAGCAGGGGCAGACCGAATGAAAAACTGTTTTTT. It translates to CASRGRPNEKLFF.

This clonotype was detected many times. The chain joins TRBV4-2 to TRBJ2-1; 9 nucleotides agree with TRBD2. The CDR3 consists of 12 residues. Germline lookup yields CDR1 LGHNA and CDR2 YNFKEQ. Trimming took 3 bases from V and 10 from J; bases not matched to a gene: 1. The DNA for the CDR3 is TGTGCCAGCAGCCACAGCGGGAGGGAGCAGTTCTTC. As protein: CASSHSGREQFF.

In nucleotides, the CDR3 is TGTGCCAGCTCACCGGACAGGGGTGGAGATGGCTACACCTTC. Translating it yields CASSPDRGGDGYTF. The V and J genes are TRBV18 and TRBJ1-2, with 9 bases identical to TRBD1. The CDR3 spans 14 residues. J gave up 6 bases and V 3 bases, and 5 bases lay outside the gene matches. Germline CDR1 is KGHSH and CDR2 is LQKENI.

In this sample, this clonotype turned up many times. This chain joins TRBV29-1 and TRBJ2-3, with D hard to call. V dropped 6 bases and J dropped 4 bases, with 8 bases sitting between them. The length of the CDR3 is 11 residues. The germline V gene has CDR1 SQVTM and CDR2 ANQGSEA. CDR3 region: CSVPPADTQYF. The CDR3 DNA is TGCAGCGTGCCGCCAGCAGATACGCAGTATTTT.

The table lists this clonotype with many counts. The rearrangement uses TRBV25-1 and TRBJ2-1; 7 nucleotides line up with TRBD2. The CDR3 consists of 16 residues. V shed 0 bases and J 3 bases; nucleotides not matched to a gene: 5. The germline gives CDR1 MGHDK, CDR2 SYGVNS. CDR3: CASSEYAGEVYNEQFF. The CDR3 DNA is TGTGCCAGCAGTGAATATGCGGGGGAAGTCTACAATGAGCAGTTCTTC.

The chain uses TRBV5-6 and TRBJ1-2, with D unresolved. V lost 7 bases and J lost 4, with 17 bases in between. Germline CDR1 reads SGHDT; CDR2 reads YYEEEE. The CDR3 has 14 residues. The chain's CDR3 is CASRIWHLCYGYTF. CDR3 sequence (DNA): TGTGCCAGCCGCATATGGCACCTCTGCTATGGCTACACCTTC.

Many counts were recorded for this clonotype. The J gene is TRBJ1-4, the V gene TRBV12-3 or TRBV12-4, with 7 bases identical to TRBD1. CDR3 length equals 15 residues. Losses at the gene ends were 7 bases for V and 4 bases for J; bases not matched to a gene: 9. This chain's CDR3 is CASTRRTGINEKLFF. DNA for the CDR3: TGTGCCAGCACCAGAAGGACAGGCATTAATGAAAAACTGTTTTTT.

This clonotype was detected many times. The rearrangement uses TRBV4-3 and TRBJ2-2; D may be TRBD1 (6 bases). Trimming pared 1 base from V and 0 bases from J, leaving 6 bases between. The germline V gene has CDR1 LGHNA and CDR2 YSLEER. This CDR3 region has 15 residues. As DNA, the CDR3 is TGCGCCAGCAGCCAAGGGACAGCGAACACCGGGGAGCTGTTTTTT. Protein sequence: CASSQGTANTGELFF.

Many counts were recorded for this clonotype. This chain links TRBV5-7 with TRBJ2-3, with a weak D call TRBD1 (6 bases). Being an ORF, TRBV5-7 has a function that is uncertain. The CDR3 sequence is 16 residues long. V dropped 4 bases and J dropped 2 bases, with 17 bases sitting between them. CDR3 nucleotide sequence: TGTGCCAGCAGCAGGGAGCGGACAGCTCACACAGATACGCAGTATTTT. Its translation is CASSRERTAHTDTQYF.

The table lists this clonotype with many counts. This sequence joins TRBV5-5 and TRBJ2-3; weak D call: TRBD1 (5 bases). The V and J ends lost 4 bases and 3 bases respectively, with 12 bases between them. This CDR3 region has 14 residues. Per germline, CDR1 SGHKS and CDR2 YYEKEE (reference sequence). The CDR3 sequence: CASSPRQTTDTQYF. The CDR3 bases are TGTGCCAGCAGCCCACGACAGACTACAGATACGCAGTATTTT.

Ten or more counts support this clonotype. J is TRBJ2-1 and V is TRBV5-6; TRBD1 is a possible D gene (5 bases). CDR3 length equals 14 residues. V lost 2 bases and J 9 bases, leaving 15 bases between the germline ends. The germline V gene has CDR1 SGHDT and CDR2 YYEEEE. The CDR3 coding sequence is TGTGCCAGCAGCTTTTATGGGGCGCAGGGTGAGCAGTTCTTC. Translation gives CASSFYGAQGEQFF.

This clonotype was seen a handful of times. This chain uses TRBV4-2 with TRBJ2-7; the match to TRBD2 covers 7 bases. In germline, CDR1 is LGHNA, CDR2 YNFKEQ. With 1 base clipped from V and 7 bases from J, the junction kept 13 bases outside the gene matches. This CDR3 is 16 amino acids long. The CDR3 nucleotides are TGTGCCAGCAGCCAAGGACTAGCTTTCTTAGAAGGGGAGCAGTACTTC. Its protein is CASSQGLAFLEGEQYF.

This clonotype was picked up many times. At one end the junction does not follow the germline gene, possibly because of a read error. The chain couples TRBV29-1 to TRBJ1-1; D possibly corresponds to TRBD1 (6 bases). Germline assignment: CDR1 SQVTM and CDR2 ANQGSEA. The length of the CDR3 is 15 residues. The CDR3 bases are TGCAGCGTTCAAGAGGACAGCAGGTCAGACACTGAAGCTTTCTTT. Protein product: CSVQEDSRSDTEAFF.

At least ten counts were recorded for this clonotype. The chain carries TRBV12-3 or TRBV12-4 and TRBJ2-7; possible D gene TRBD1, 5 bases. CDR3 length: 14 residues. The V gene lost 6 bases and the J gene lost 0 bases, with 12 bases spanning the gap. This CDR3 is CASSITGSSYEQYF. The CDR3 DNA follows: TGTGCCAGCAGCATTACAGGTAGCTCCTACGAGCAGTACTTC.

The table lists this clonotype with many counts. V and J are TRBV12-3 or TRBV12-4 and TRBJ1-4; D is undetermined. The CDR3 is 14 residues long. The V and J ends lost 6 bases and 8 bases respectively, with 16 bases between them. CDR3 region: CASSRRRVSEKLFF. CDR3 DNA: TGTGCCAGCAGCCGGCGCCGGGTCTCCGAAAAACTGTTTTTT.

This clonotype was detected many times. The chain recombines TRBV5-1 with TRBJ2-3; no firm D call. Trimming took 4 bases from V and 0 from J, leaving 12 bases between them. The length of the CDR3 is 15 residues. Germline CDR1 is SGHRS and CDR2 is YFSETQ. CDR3 loop: CASSLNLPSTDTQYF. CDR3 nucleotides: TGCGCCAGCAGCCTGAACCTTCCTAGCACAGATACGCAGTATTTT.

This clonotype has a count of ten or more. The chain carries TRBV6-1 and TRBJ1-1; TRBD1 might be the D (5 bases). The CDR3 extends over 13 amino acids. Germline-derived CDR1 and CDR2 are MNHNS and SASEGT. Trimming left V 6 bases short and J 7 bases short, with 15 bases between. CDR3 bases: TGTGCCAGCAGGGACCTTGCCAGGGTTGAAGCTTTCTTT. Amino acid sequence: CASRDLARVEAFF.

This clonotype appeared many times. For the CDR3, the DNA is TGTGCCAGCAGCTTAGCCGGACAGCTAAACACTGAAGCTTTCTTT. Its protein is CASSLAGQLNTEAFF. The chain combines TRBV7-2 with TRBJ1-1; D possibly corresponds to TRBD1 (6 bases). Germline lookup yields CDR1 SGHTA and CDR2 FQGNSA. The V end was cut by 0 bases, the J end by 2 bases, with 10 bases between. The CDR3 totals 15 residues.

In this sample, this clonotype turned up many times. This CDR3 reads CSARRTGAGEQFF. CDR3 DNA: TGCAGTGCTCGCCGGACAGGGGCCGGTGAGCAGTTCTTC. The J gene is TRBJ2-1, the V gene TRBV20-1, with 9 bases identical to TRBD1. CDR1 and CDR2 (germline): DFQATT, SNEGSKA (reference sequence). The CDR3 has 13 amino acids. V gave up 5 bases and J gave up 9 bases; unmatched junction bases: 8.

This clonotype has only a few counts. The chain combines TRBV15 with TRBJ2-2, with TRBD2 identical over 9 bases. The trim removed 4 bases at V and 5 bases at J, leaving 5 bases unmatched. This CDR3 spans 15 amino acids. Germline V CDR1 and CDR2: LNHNV, YYDKDF (reference sequence). CDR3 nucleotide sequence: TGTGCCACCAGCACCCGACTAGCGGAGACCGGGGAGCTGTTTTTT. It encodes CATSTRLAETGELFF.

For the CDR3, the DNA is TGCGCCAGCAGCCAAGCAGGGGACACAGATACGCAGTATTTT. Its translation is CASSQAGDTDTQYF. The rearrangement uses TRBV4-3 and TRBJ2-3; maybe TRBD1 (6 bases). The germline V and J ends were trimmed by 1 base and 2 bases, with 7 bases remaining between them. This CDR3 comprises 14 residues. CDR1 LGHNA and CDR2 YSLEER come from the germline V gene.

This clonotype was seen at least ten times. The chain carries TRBV20-1 and TRBJ2-2, with D uncertain. CDR1 DFQATT and CDR2 SNEGSKA come from the germline V gene (reference sequence). Trimming took off 3 bases at V and 6 bases at J, with 5 bases between the two ends. The CDR3 sequence is 11 residues long. As DNA, the CDR3 is TGCAGTGCTAGCGGGCCCGGGGAGCTGTTTTTT. It yields the protein CSASGPGELFF.